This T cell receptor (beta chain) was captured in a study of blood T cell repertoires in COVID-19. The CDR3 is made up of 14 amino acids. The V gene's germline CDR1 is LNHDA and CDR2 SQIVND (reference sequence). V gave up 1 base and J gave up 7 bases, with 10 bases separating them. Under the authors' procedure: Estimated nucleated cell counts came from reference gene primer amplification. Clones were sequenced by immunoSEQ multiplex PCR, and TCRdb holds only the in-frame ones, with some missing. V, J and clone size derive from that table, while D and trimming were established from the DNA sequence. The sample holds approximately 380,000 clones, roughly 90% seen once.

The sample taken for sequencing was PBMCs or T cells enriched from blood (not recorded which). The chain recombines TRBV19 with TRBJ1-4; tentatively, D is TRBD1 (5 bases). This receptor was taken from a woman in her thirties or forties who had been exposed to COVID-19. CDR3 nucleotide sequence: TGTGCCAGTAGTATAGGGACAAAGACTGAAAAACTGTTTTTT. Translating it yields CASSIGTKTEKLFF.